This T cell receptor (beta chain) was captured by sequencing in a study of blood T cell repertoires in COVID-19. On the study more broadly: Samples taken during acute and convalescent COVID-19 were collected in the United States, Italy and Spain. T cells, B-cell-depleted T cells, or PBMCs supplied cDNA or gDNA.

Per the original data handling: Estimation of nucleated cell counts relied on the amplification of reference gene primers. This table comes from immunoSEQ multiplex PCR, and its TCRdb copy is limited to in-frame clones, with some not included. V, J and clone size were drawn from that table, and D and trimming were deduced from the DNA. The sample lists 70,000 or so clones, about 93% seen once, with roughly 8% in the top ten. Germline CDR1 MGHRA, CDR2 YSYEKL. Between the trimmed V and J ends, which lost 4 bases and 4 bases, there was a span of 8 bases. CDR3 length equals 12 residues. This clonotype originated in a human donor in a cohort sampled during active COVID-19. The genes are TRBV4-1 and TRBJ2-7; the D gene is possibly TRBD2 (6 bases). Sequencing was done on a sample of peripheral blood. CDR3 coding DNA: TGCGCCAGCAGCCCGCGGGGATACGAGCAGTACTTC. Protein sequence: CASSPRGYEQYF.